Listed below are T cell receptor beta chains from one sample, sequenced in a study of T cell responses to AZD1222 COVID-19 vaccine. Assay used: immunoSEQ multiplex PCR; TCRdb lists only in-frame clones, some missing. The sample shows around 160,000 clones, around 90% of them seen only once. The material was peripheral blood, obtained 28 days after the second AZD1222 dose. The receptor set was obtained from an adult who received the AZD1222 COVID-19 vaccine. Each CDR3 is given with its conserved first and last residue. A D gene is named only where the DNA matches it firmly. The size entry is marked missing in some rows and otherwise reads once, few, many or a size class.

j_call | v_call | d_call | clone_size | cdr3_aa | cdr3_nt
TRBJ2-2 | TRBV6-7 | NA | NA | CASSRKGPPNTGELFF | TGTGCCAGCAGCCGAAAGGGACCTCCGAACACCGGGGAGCTGTTTTTT
TRBJ2-7 | TRBV19 | TRBD1 | NA | CASSKGQPNSEEQYF | TGTGCCAGTAGTAAGGGACAGCCTAATTCTGAAGAGCAGTACTTC
TRBJ1-5 | TRBV7-2 | NA | NA | CASSLGGSANQPQHF | TGTGCCAGCAGCTTAGGAGGGTCGGCCAATCAGCCCCAGCATTTT
TRBJ1-2 | TRBV15 | TRBD1 | NA | CATSRGNDRGDYGYTF | TGTGCCACCAGCAGAGGCAACGACAGGGGGGACTATGGCTACACCTTC
TRBJ2-1 | TRBV6-5 | NA | NA | CASSFSGSYNEQFF | TGTGCCAGCAGTTTCAGCGGGTCTTACAATGAGCAGTTCTTC
TRBJ2-5 | TRBV29-1 | TRBD2 | NA | CSVEGLAGEQETQYF | TGCAGCGTTGAAGGGTTAGCGGGAGAACAAGAGACCCAGTACTTC
TRBJ2-7 | TRBV4-2 | NA | NA | CASSQPGSYEQYF | TGTGCCAGCAGCCAACCAGGGTCCTACGAGCAGTACTTC
TRBJ2-1 | TRBV5-1 | TRBD2 | NA | CASSPATSGRPHEQFF | TGCGCCAGCAGTCCTGCCACTAGCGGGAGACCCCATGAGCAGTTCTTC
TRBJ2-4 | TRBV6-5 | NA | NA | CASKDLAKNIQYF | TGTGCCAGCAAGGATCTAGCCAAAAACATTCAGTACTTC
TRBJ1-2 | TRBV6-1 | NA | NA | CASSEGVQYGYTF | TGTGCCAGCAGTGAAGGGGTTCAGTATGGCTACACCTTC
TRBJ1-6 | TRBV2 | NA | NA | CASSGPESPLHF | TGTGCCAGCAGCGGACCCGAATCACCCCTCCACTTT
TRBJ2-5 | TRBV5-1 | TRBD2 | NA | CASSLLGTTKETQYF | TGCGCCAGCAGCCTGCTTGGGACTACGAAGGAGACCCAGTACTTC
TRBJ1-6 | TRBV14 | TRBD1 | NA | CASSRTGGDSPLHF | TGTGCCAGCAGTAGGACAGGGGGAGATTCACCCCTCCACTTT
TRBJ1-1 | TRBV3-1/TRBV3-2 | NA | NA | CASSRLTGSGTEAFF | TGTGCCAGCAGCCGCCTAACGGGGTCGGGCACTGAAGCTTTCTTT
TRBJ1-1 | TRBV10-2 | TRBD1 | once | CARSRPSGTGENTEAFF | TGCGCCAGATCCCGACCCTCCGGGACAGGGGAAAACACTGAAGCTTTCTTT
TRBJ1-5 | TRBV12-3/TRBV12-4 | NA | NA | CASRQGVQPQHF | TGTGCCAGCAGACAGGGAGTTCAGCCCCAGCATTTT
TRBJ2-1 | TRBV29-1 | TRBD2 | NA | CSVRRHYSGTGVDEQFF | TGCAGCGTCCGACGCCATTATAGCGGGACGGGTGTAGATGAGCAGTTCTTC
TRBJ1-6 | TRBV5-8 | NA | NA | CASSLRGWWGNNSPLHF | TGTGCCAGCAGCTTGCGGGGTTGGTGGGGGAATAATTCACCCCTCCACTTT
TRBJ2-2 | TRBV5-1 | TRBD1 | NA | CASSVSGTGGVGGELFF | TGCGCCAGCAGCGTCTCCGGGACAGGGGGCGTTGGCGGGGAGCTGTTTTTT
TRBJ2-5 | TRBV5-1 | TRBD2 | NA | CASSLVISGGRETQYF | TGCGCCAGCAGCTTGGTGATTAGCGGGGGAAGGGAGACCCAGTACTTC
TRBJ1-2 | TRBV6-5 | NA | NA | CASRKTTDGVYGYTF | TGTGCCAGCAGAAAGACCACGGATGGGGTCTATGGCTACACCTTC
TRBJ2-7 | TRBV6-6 | NA | NA | CASTPGNKGDPEQYF | TGTGCCAGCACCCCCGGGAATAAGGGGGATCCCGAGCAGTACTTC
TRBJ2-1 | TRBV5-6 | NA | NA | CASSYGAWGLNEQFF | TGTGCCAGCAGCTATGGGGCGTGGGGGCTTAATGAGCAGTTCTTC
TRBJ1-5 | TRBV27 | NA | NA | CASRWGNQPQHF | TGTGCCAGCAGATGGGGCAATCAGCCCCAGCATTTT
TRBJ2-7 | TRBV5-6 | TRBD1 | once | CASSLPGQGNHEQYF | TGTGCCAGCAGCTTACCGGGACAGGGGAACCACGAGCAGTACTTC